These 18 T cell receptor beta chains were sequenced from one sample in a study of monozygotic twins with inflammatory bowel disease. TCRdb reprocessed the 5' RACE reads and keeps a single row for each CDR3 protein, giving no DNA. Its table lists 420,000 or so distinct CDR3 sequences. Sequencing used blood. The receptors derive from a human donor with ulcerative colitis or Crohn's disease, or a healthy co-twin of an affected twin (not recorded which).

The V call is TRBV20-1, the J call TRBJ1-5; TCRdb's D call, TRBD1, is unchecked because there is no DNA. The CDR3 is 17 amino acids. CDR1 is DFQATT and CDR2 is SNEGSKA in the germline V gene (reference sequence). CDR3 loop: CSATGQEMLISNQPQHF.

The chain recombines TRBV18 with TRBJ1-1; checking the TCRdb D call of TRBD1 is not possible without DNA. CDR1 and CDR2 (germline): KGHSH, LQKENI. This CDR3 is 15 amino acids long. The CDR3: CASSPSLGLDTEAFF. Full variable domain (rest looked up from reference TRBV18 and TRBJ1-1): NAGVMQNPRHLVRRRGQEARLRCSPMKGHSHVYWYRQLPEEGLKFMVYLQKENIIDESGMPKERFSAEFPKEGPSILRIQQVVRGDSAAYFCASSPSLGLDTEAFFGQGTRLTVV.

The chain has TRBV6-5 and TRBJ2-3. This CDR3 has 17 amino acids. CDR1 is MNHEY and CDR2 is SVGAGI in the germline V gene. The CDR3 loop reads CASSYSTRISSTDTQYF.

J is TRBJ1-5 and V is TRBV24-1. The CDR3 runs 12 residues. Per the germline V gene, CDR1 is KGHDR and CDR2 is SFDVKD. CDR3 in amino acids: CATSDVGQPQHF.

This rearrangement joins TRBV29-1 to TRBJ1-1; TCRdb proposes TRBD1, but this gene call is untestable without DNA. There are 13 residues in the CDR3. Germline V CDR1 and CDR2: SQVTM, ANQGSEA. The CDR3 is CSVGEGWGTEAFF.

The chain joins TRBV12-3 or TRBV12-4 to TRBJ1-1. The CDR3 is 14 amino acids. The CDR3 is CASSFSSVNTEAFF.

The rearrangement links TRBV29-1 to TRBJ1-3. The V gene's germline CDR1 is SQVTM and CDR2 ANQGSEA. The CDR3 consists of 11 residues. The CDR3 protein is CSVRTGNTIYF.

This rearrangement joins TRBV20-1 to TRBJ1-3; TCRdb returns TRBD1, unconfirmable since there is no DNA. CDR1 and CDR2 from the germline V gene are DFQATT and SNEGSKA (reference sequence). This CDR3 comprises 14 residues. The CDR3 reads CSALRDTSGNTIYF.

J is TRBJ2-2 and V is TRBV11-3. CDR1 is SGHNT and CDR2 is YENEEA in the germline V gene. This CDR3 region has 14 residues. The CDR3: CASSTGPDTGELFF. Complete variable domain (other parts from reference TRBV11-3 and TRBJ2-2): EAGVVQSPRYKIIEKKQPVAFWCNPISGHNTLYWYLQNLGQGPELLIRYENEEAVDDSQLPKDRFSAERLKGVDSTLKIQPAELGDSAVYLCASSTGPDTGELFFGEGSRLTVL.

The rearrangement joins TRBV18 to TRBJ1-2. The length of the CDR3 is 14 residues. In germline, CDR1 is KGHSH, CDR2 LQKENI. CDR3: CASSPQFESGGYTF.

CDR3 loop: CASSLRQGTHYEQYF. The chain couples TRBV5-1 to TRBJ2-7; TCRdb reports TRBD1, a call that lacks DNA to check it against. CDR3 size: 15 residues. CDR1 and CDR2 from the germline V gene are SGHRS and YFSETQ.

The chain recombines TRBV27 with TRBJ2-5; the TCRdb D gene call, TRBD1, has no DNA to confirm it. CDR1 and CDR2 (germline): MNHEY, SMNVEV (reference sequence). The CDR3 runs 15 residues. The CDR3: CASSLFRDAQETQYF.

V usage is TRBV7-6 and J usage is TRBJ2-1; lacking DNA, the TRBD2 call made by TCRdb goes unchecked. Germline values: CDR1 SGHVS, CDR2 FNYEAQ. The length of the CDR3 is 18 residues. The CDR3 loop reads CASSLGPEERGGRNEQFF.

The V gene is TRBV5-1, the J gene TRBJ1-2. The CDR3 contains 15 residues. In germline, CDR1 is SGHRS, CDR2 YFSETQ. The chain's CDR3 is CACSLGSARDYGYTF.

V is TRBV19 and J is TRBJ2-2. The V gene's germline CDR1 is LNHDA and CDR2 SQIVND (reference sequence). The CDR3 totals 15 residues. The CDR3 loop reads CASTPEWAVDGELFF.

The chain recombines TRBV4-3 with TRBJ2-2. From germline, CDR1 is LGHNA and CDR2 YSLEER. This CDR3 comprises 15 residues. CDR3: CASSQDIVVTGELFF.

The chain joins TRBV2 to TRBJ2-3; absent DNA, TCRdb's TRBD1 call cannot be checked. CDR1 is SNHLY, CDR2 FYNNEI, per germline. The CDR3 is 14 amino acids. The CDR3 is CASSEQGTTDTQYF. The full variable domain, completed using reference TRBV2 and TRBJ2-3, is EPEVTQTPSHQVTQMGQEVILRCVPISNHLYFYWYRQILGQKVEFLVSFYNNEISEKSEIFDDQFSVERPDGSNFTLKIRSTKLEDSAMYFCASSEQGTTDTQYFGPGTRLTVL.

The V and J genes are TRBV7-8 and TRBJ1-1. The CDR3 consists of 16 residues. CDR1 is SGHVS, CDR2 FQNEAQ, per germline. The CDR3 is CASSLAEGGPNTEAFF.